This passage covers 3 T cell receptor beta chains from one sample sequenced in a study of CD8+ T cells in alopecia areata. Sequencing templates came from extracted RNA that was reverse transcribed into cDNA. Only in-frame clones appear in the TCRdb table, and some are missing; sequencing was by immunoSEQ multiplex PCR. The data contain 120,000 to 150,000 clones, more than 75% of them singletons. Sequences were derived from CD8+ T cells sorted from blood, sampled at week 0. These receptors were collected from a human donor with alopecia areata.

The chain links TRBV28 to TRBJ2-7; D tentatively fits TRBD1 or TRBD2 (5 bases each). The CDR3 runs 14 residues. V lost 7 bases and J lost 0, with 13 bases in between. Germline V lookup: CDR1 MDHEN, CDR2 SYDVKM. The CDR3 spells CASTDEGSSYEQYF. The DNA for the CDR3 is TGTGCCAGCACCGACGAGGGGAGCTCCTACGAGCAGTACTTC.

This rearrangement joins TRBV10-3 to TRBJ2-7, with D maybe TRBD1 (6 bases). The CDR3 has 13 residues. Deletions cut 9 bases from V and 3 bases from J, with 15 bases between. CDR1 is ENHRY and CDR2 is SYGVKD in the germline V gene. The CDR3 loop is CAMTDSEDYEQYF. The DNA for the CDR3 is TGTGCCATGACGGACAGTGAGGACTACGAGCAGTACTTC.

This clone has just one count. This chain joins TRBV5-4 and TRBJ2-5; no reliable D call. V was pared by 2 bases and J by 2 bases, with 7 bases between. CDR3 length: 13 amino acids. The germline CDR1 and CDR2 sequences are SGHNT and YYREEE (reference sequence). The DNA of the CDR3 is TGTGCCAGCAGCTTAGAGGCACAAGAGACCCAGTACTTC. This gives the protein CASSLEAQETQYF.